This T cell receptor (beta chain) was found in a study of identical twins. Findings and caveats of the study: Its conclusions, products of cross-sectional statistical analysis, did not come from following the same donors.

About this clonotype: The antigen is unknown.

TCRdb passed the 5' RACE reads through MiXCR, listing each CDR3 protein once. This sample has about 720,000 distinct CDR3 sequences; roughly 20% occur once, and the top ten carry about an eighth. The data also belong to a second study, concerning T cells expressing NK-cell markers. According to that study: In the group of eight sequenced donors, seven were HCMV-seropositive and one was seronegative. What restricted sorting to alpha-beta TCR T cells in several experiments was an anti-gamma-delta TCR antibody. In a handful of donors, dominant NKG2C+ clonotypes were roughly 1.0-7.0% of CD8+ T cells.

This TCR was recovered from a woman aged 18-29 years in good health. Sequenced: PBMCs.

The chain's CDR3 is CASSLGSSGRSNEQFF. The CDR3 DNA reads TGTGCCAGCAGTTTAGGAAGTAGCGGGCGTTCCAATGAGCAGTTCTTC. The rearrangement uses TRBV12-3 or TRBV12-4 and TRBJ2-1, with 7 bases aligning to TRBD2. The length of the CDR3 is 16 residues. V lost 1 base and J lost 6; bases outside the gene matches: 9.